Following are 3 T cell receptor beta chains from one sample sequenced in a study of T cells expressing NK-cell markers (dated by TCRdb to about 2020). Library construction relied on 5' RACE. TCRdb shows the sequencer as Illumina HiSeq 2000. TCRdb reprocessed the public reads and reports one entry per CDR3 protein sequence, without DNA. This sample's clone table shows more than 120,000 distinct CDR3 sequences. Of the sample, 9% to 15% falls within the top ten clones. The specimen sequenced was blood T cells: a sorted CD56 or NKG2C T cell subset, CD4+ or CD8+ T cells, or bulk PBMC T cells (not recorded which). These receptors were obtained from a man between 18 and 29 years old in good health. Donor details come from another sample of the same person, matched by shared clones.

This chain uses TRBV12-3 or TRBV12-4 with TRBJ2-2; the TCRdb D gene call, TRBD1, has no DNA to confirm it. The CDR3 is 18 amino acids. Here the CDR3 reads CASRTKLDRHANTGELFF.

This chain joins TRBV27 and TRBJ1-1; TCRdb's D call, TRBD1, is unchecked because there is no DNA. The CDR3 contains 13 residues. Per the germline V gene, CDR1 is MNHEY and CDR2 is SMNVEV (reference sequence). CDR3: CASSRGRGTEAFF.

The rearrangement joins TRBV4-2 to TRBJ2-3; TCRdb picks TRBD1, but there is no DNA to check that call. This CDR3 comprises 15 residues. CDR1 is LGHNA, CDR2 YNFKEQ, per germline. The chain's CDR3 is CASSQEAGGVDTQYF.